This T cell receptor beta chain was identified during a study of blood T cell repertoires in COVID-19. Details on this clone: One end of the junction does not line up with germline, which may come from a read error.

Profiled with immunoSEQ multiplex PCR; TCRdb holds only in-frame clones, not every one. The top ten clones hold roughly 5.3% of a sample with a few hundred thousand clones, 80% to 85% of them seen once. The V gene's germline CDR1 is SSHAT and CDR2 FNYEAQ (reference sequence). The CDR3 totals 15 residues. The receptor comes from a man between 40 and 49 years old who had been exposed to COVID-19. The chain joins TRBV7-7 to TRBJ2-1, with TRBD2 matching 14 bases. Sample: PBMCs or T cells enriched from blood (not recorded which). The chain's CDR3 is CASSPGTSGSNEQFF. DNA for the CDR3: TGTGCTAGCAGCCCCGGGACTAGCGGGAGCAATGAGCAGTTCTTC.